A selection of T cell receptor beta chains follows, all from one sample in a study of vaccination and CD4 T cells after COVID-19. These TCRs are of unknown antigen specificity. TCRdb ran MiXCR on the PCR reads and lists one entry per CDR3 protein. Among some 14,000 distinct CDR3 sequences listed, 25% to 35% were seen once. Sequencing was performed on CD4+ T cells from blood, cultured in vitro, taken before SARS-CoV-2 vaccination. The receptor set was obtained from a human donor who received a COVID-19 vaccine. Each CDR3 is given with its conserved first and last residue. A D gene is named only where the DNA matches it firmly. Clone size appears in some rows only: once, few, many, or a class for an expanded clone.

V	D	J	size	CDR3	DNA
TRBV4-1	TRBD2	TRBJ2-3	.	CASSQGLAGGEDTQYF	TGCGCCAGCAGCCAGGGACTAGCGGGGGGAGAAGATACGCAGTATTTT
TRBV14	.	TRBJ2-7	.	CASSQAYKGLSYEQYF	TGTGCCAGCAGCCAAGCCTATAAGGGGCTAAGCTACGAGCAGTACTTC
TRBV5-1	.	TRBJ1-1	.	CASSLRGTEAFF	TGCGCCAGCAGCTTGAGAGGGACTGAAGCTTTCTTT
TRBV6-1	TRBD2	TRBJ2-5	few	CASGGVAGDPETQYF	TGTGCCAGCGGGGGGGTAGCGGGGGACCCAGAGACCCAGTACTTC
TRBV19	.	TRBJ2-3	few	CASSMPYTDTQYF	TGTGCCAGTAGTATGCCGTATACAGATACGCAGTATTTT
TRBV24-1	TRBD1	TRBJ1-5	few	CATIRRDRDPYSNQPQHF	TGTGCCACCATCCGCCGGGACAGGGATCCCTATAGCAATCAGCCCCAGCATTTT
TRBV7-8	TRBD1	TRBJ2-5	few	CASSLYPRQGARKTQYF	TGTGCCAGCAGCTTATACCCCCGACAGGGGGCGAGAAAGACCCAGTACTTC
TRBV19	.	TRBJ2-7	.	CASSMGPSYEQYF	TGTGCCAGTAGTATGGGTCCCTCCTACGAGCAGTACTTC
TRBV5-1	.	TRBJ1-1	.	CASSLRSRRGTEAFF	TGCGCCAGCAGCTTACGCTCCAGGAGGGGAACTGAAGCTTTCTTT
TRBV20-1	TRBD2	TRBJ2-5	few	CSARVAGGQETQYF	TGCAGTGCTAGAGTGGCGGGGGGGCAGGAGACCCAGTACTTC
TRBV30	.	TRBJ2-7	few	CAWSVRGAPFYEQYF	TGTGCCTGGAGTGTCCGGGGGGCCCCCTTCTACGAGCAGTACTTC
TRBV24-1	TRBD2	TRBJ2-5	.	CATSVSAGGQETQYF	TGTGCCACCAGTGTCTCTGCGGGGGGACAAGAGACCCAGTACTTC
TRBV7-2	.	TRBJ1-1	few	CASSFGTEAFF	TGTGCCAGCAGCTTTGGCACTGAAGCTTTCTTT
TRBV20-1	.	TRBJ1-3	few	CSATVTSGNTIYF	TGCAGTGCTACAGTGACTTCTGGAAACACCATATATTTT
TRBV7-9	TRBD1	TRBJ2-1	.	CASSSPAGTESYNEQFF	TGTGCCAGCAGCTCCCCCGCCGGGACAGAGTCCTACAATGAGCAGTTCTTC
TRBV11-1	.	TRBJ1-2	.	CASSLGERGANYGYTF	TGTGCCAGCAGCTTGGGGGAGCGGGGGGCTAACTATGGCTACACCTTC
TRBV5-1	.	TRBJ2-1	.	CASSSSSAYNEQFF	TGCGCCAGCAGCTCGTCTAGCGCCTACAATGAGCAGTTCTTC
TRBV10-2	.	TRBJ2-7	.	CASSEGLAPYEQYF	TGCGCCAGCAGTGAGGGGCTAGCGCCCTACGAGCAGTACTTC
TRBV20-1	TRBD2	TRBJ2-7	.	CSAPLAESSYEQYF	TGCAGTGCGCCCCTAGCGGAAAGCTCCTACGAGCAGTACTTC
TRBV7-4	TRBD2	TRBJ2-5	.	CASSVGAGAQETQYF	TGTGCCAGCAGCGTTGGAGCGGGGGCTCAAGAGACCCAGTACTTC
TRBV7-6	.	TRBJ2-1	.	CASSRTGGGEQFF	TGTGCCAGCAGCCGAACTGGGGGCGGTGAGCAGTTCTTC
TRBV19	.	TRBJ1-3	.	CASSQAHRGATGNTIYF	TGTGCCAGTAGTCAAGCTCACCGAGGTGCTACTGGAAACACCATATATTTT
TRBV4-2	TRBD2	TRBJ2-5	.	CASSQGLAGGGQETQYF	TGTGCCAGCAGCCAAGGACTAGCGGGGGGGGGTCAAGAGACCCAGTACTTC
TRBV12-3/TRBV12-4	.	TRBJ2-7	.	CASSRRGTPPYEQYF	TGTGCCAGCAGCCGGAGGGGGACGCCTCCCTACGAGCAGTACTTC
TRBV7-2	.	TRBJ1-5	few	CASSTTGRDQPQHF	TGTGCCAGCAGCACCACAGGGCGCGACCAGCCCCAGCATTTT
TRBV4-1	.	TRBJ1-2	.	CASSQDRGGGYTF	TGCGCCAGCAGCCAAGACAGGGGAGGTGGCTACACCTTC
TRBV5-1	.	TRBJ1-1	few	CASSYNRESEAFF	TGCGCCAGCAGCTACAACAGGGAGAGTGAAGCTTTCTTT
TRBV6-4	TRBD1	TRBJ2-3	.	CAGRTPVGTGNPDTQYF	TGTGCCGGCCGGACGCCGGTCGGGACAGGGAACCCAGATACGCAGTATTTT
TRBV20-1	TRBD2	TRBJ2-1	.	CSARGGLDYNEQFF	TGCAGTGCTAGAGGGGGACTAGACTACAATGAGCAGTTCTTC
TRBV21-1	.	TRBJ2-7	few	CASSTSPGPVDEQYF	TGTGCCAGCAGCACTAGCCCGGGTCCGGTGGACGAGCAGTACTTC
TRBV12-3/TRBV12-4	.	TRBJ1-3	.	CASSNSYPVSGNTIYF	TGTGCCAGCAGTAACTCCTATCCGGTCTCTGGAAACACCATATATTTT
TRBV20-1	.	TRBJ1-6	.	CSATRTENSPLHF	TGCAGTGCTACCCGGACGGAGAATTCACCCCTCCACTTT
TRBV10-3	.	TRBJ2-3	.	CAILGASTDTQYF	TGTGCCATCCTGGGGGCTAGCACAGATACGCAGTATTTT
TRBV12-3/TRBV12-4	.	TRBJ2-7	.	CASSQIDYEQYF	TGTGCCAGCAGTCAAATCGACTACGAGCAGTACTTC
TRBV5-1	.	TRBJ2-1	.	CASSLGGPYNEQFF	TGCGCCAGCAGCTTGGGGGGGCCATACAATGAGCAGTTCTTC
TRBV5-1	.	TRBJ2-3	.	CASSLADTQYF	TGCGCCAGCAGCTTGGCGGATACGCAGTATTTT
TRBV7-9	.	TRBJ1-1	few	CASSERGEDTEAFF	TGTGCCAGCAGCGAGAGGGGGGAGGACACTGAAGCTTTCTTT
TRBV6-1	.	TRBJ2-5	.	CASSTAETQYF	TGTGCCAGCAGTACCGCCGAGACCCAGTACTTC
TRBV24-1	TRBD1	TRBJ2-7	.	CATSATGGFYEQYF	TGTGCCACCAGTGCGACAGGGGGGTTTTACGAGCAGTACTTC
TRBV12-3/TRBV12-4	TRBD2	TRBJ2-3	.	CASSSDWTSGGTDTQYF	TGTGCCAGCAGTTCCGACTGGACTAGCGGGGGGACAGATACGCAGTATTTT
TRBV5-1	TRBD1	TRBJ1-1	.	CASSSVPGQGVDTEAFF	TGCGCCAGCAGCTCCGTCCCGGGACAGGGGGTCGACACTGAAGCTTTCTTT
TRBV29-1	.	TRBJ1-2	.	CSVGDVSTNYGYTF	TGCAGCGTTGGGGACGTATCCACTAACTATGGCTACACCTTC
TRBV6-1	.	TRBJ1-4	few	CASGRSVATNEKLFF	TGTGCCAGCGGCAGGTCGGTGGCAACTAATGAAAAACTGTTTTTT
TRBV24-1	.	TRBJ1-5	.	CATSDTQDRRNQPQHF	TGTGCCACCAGTGATACTCAGGACAGACGCAATCAGCCCCAGCATTTT
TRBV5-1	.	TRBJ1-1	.	CASSIEAGRSNTEAFF	TGCGCCAGCAGCATCGAGGCAGGGCGGTCGAACACTGAAGCTTTCTTT
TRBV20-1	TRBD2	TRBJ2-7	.	CSARVGAGGHYEQYF	TGCAGTGCTAGAGTGGGGGCGGGGGGCCACTACGAGCAGTACTTC
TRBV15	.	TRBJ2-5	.	CATSRDQRSGETQYF	TGTGCCACCAGCAGAGATCAAAGGAGCGGAGAGACCCAGTACTTC
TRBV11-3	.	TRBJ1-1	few	CASSLDRQFEAFF	TGTGCCAGCAGCTTAGATCGGCAGTTTGAAGCTTTCTTT